The T cell receptor (beta chain) described here comes from a study of shared clonotypes between healthy human individuals. The protocol was immunoSEQ multiplex PCR, while the TCRdb copy is restricted to in-frame clones and leaves out a portion. The sample has about 680,000 clones, under 95% seen once. A remark on this clone: Additional DNA sequences in this sample encode the identical CDR3.

Naive CD8 cells were CD45RO-negative, positively selected for CCR7, excluding terminally differentiated effector memory CD45RA+ cells. Sequences were obtained from naive CD8+ T cells sorted from blood. The sequence was obtained from a man aged 25 to 45 in good health.

This CDR3 is CASSVGESTDTQYF. CDR3 nucleotide sequence: TGTGCCAGCAGCGTAGGAGAAAGCACAGATACGCAGTATTTT. The V call is TRBV9, the J call TRBJ2-3; D call uncertain. CDR3 length: 14 amino acids. Per the germline V gene, CDR1 is SGDLS and CDR2 is YYNGEE. Trimming removed 0 bases at V and 0 bases at J, with 5 bases between.